The 5 T cell receptor beta chains listed next were all sequenced from one sample in a study of T cell responses to AZD1222 COVID-19 vaccine. Data came from immunoSEQ multiplex PCR; TCRdb stores just in-frame clones and leaves some out. The profile shows 75,000 to 85,000 clones, about 83% of them singletons. Sequenced material: peripheral blood, taken 28 days after the second dose of the MenACWY control vaccine. The receptors originated from an adult who received the MenACWY meningococcal vaccine as a control.

The V call is TRBV11-2, the J call TRBJ2-1; D remains unclear. This CDR3 spans 12 amino acids. Germline V gives CDR1 SGHAT, CDR2 FQNNGV. V was trimmed by 5 bases and J by 7 bases, leaving 9 bases between them. The CDR3 DNA reads as TGTGCCAGCAGCACTTCAGGAAATGAGCAGTTCTTC. It specifies CASSTSGNEQFF.

This chain uses TRBV29-1 with TRBJ1-1; tentatively, D is TRBD1 (5 bases). V lost 4 bases to trimming and J lost 1 base, with 10 bases between them. This CDR3 region has 13 residues. Looked up from germline, CDR1 is SQVTM and CDR2 is ANQGSEA. CDR3 coding DNA: TGCAGCGTTGGGACAACCCGGAACACTGAAGCTTTCTTT. Its protein is CSVGTTRNTEAFF.

The V gene is TRBV19, the J gene TRBJ2-2, with TRBD1 identical over 8 bases. With 6 bases clipped from V and 6 bases from J, the junction kept 9 bases outside the gene matches. The germline CDR1 and CDR2 sequences are LNHDA and SQIVND (reference sequence). This CDR3 has 15 amino acids. Here the CDR3 reads CASSLGQGGPGELFF. CDR3 in DNA: TGTGCCAGTAGCCTTGGACAGGGAGGACCCGGGGAGCTGTTTTTT.

The V and J genes are TRBV6-6 and TRBJ1-2; a weak D match, TRBD1 (5 bases). This CDR3 is 13 amino acids long. V lost 5 bases, J lost 4 bases, and 11 bases lay in between. The germline V gene has CDR1 MNHNY and CDR2 SVGAGI (reference sequence). The CDR3, as DNA: TGTGCCAGCAGTGGGATTGGGGGCTATGGCTACACCTTC. Translation: CASSGIGGYGYTF.

This rearrangement joins TRBV28 to TRBJ2-3; 10 bases agree with TRBD2. The J segment lost 5 bases and the V segment lost 4 bases, leaving 6 bases of the junction unmatched. Germline V gives CDR1 MDHEN, CDR2 SYDVKM. This CDR3 is built from 15 residues. The chain's CDR3 is CASSSLAGVVDTQYF. The CDR3 coding sequence is TGTGCCAGCAGTTCCCTAGCGGGAGTGGTAGATACGCAGTATTTT.